The rows below give T cell receptor beta chains drawn from one sample of a study of blood T cell repertoires in COVID-19. Clones were sequenced by immunoSEQ multiplex PCR, and TCRdb holds only the in-frame ones, with some missing. Of some 100,000 clones in the sample, around 87% were seen once. Material: peripheral blood. The receptor set was obtained from a young woman with acute or convalescent COVID-19. CDR3s include the opening cysteine and the closing phenylalanine or tryptophan. Fields, in order: D gene, V gene, J gene, clone size, CDR3 DNA, CDR3 protein. D genes are given only for firm matches. Clone size is stated in some rows and not others, as once, few, many or a class when expanded.

d_gene: -
v_gene: TRBV28
j_gene: TRBJ2-7
abundance: -
CDR3nt: TGTGCCAGCACCAAGGGCGGGTACGAGCAGTACTTC
CDR3aa: CASTKGGYEQYF

d_gene: -
v_gene: TRBV27
j_gene: TRBJ2-1
abundance: -
CDR3nt: TGTGCCAGCAGAACCCCAGGACTGCTAAATGAGCAGTTCTTC
CDR3aa: CASRTPGLLNEQFF

d_gene: TRBD2
v_gene: TRBV5-5
j_gene: TRBJ2-2
abundance: medium-sized
CDR3nt: TGTGCCAGCAGCTTTACTAGCGGGTACACCGGGGAGCTGTTTTTT
CDR3aa: CASSFTSGYTGELFF

d_gene: -
v_gene: TRBV5-1
j_gene: TRBJ1-2
abundance: -
CDR3nt: TGCGCCACCGCCCTGACAGAGGCCACCTATGGCTACACCTTC
CDR3aa: CATALTEATYGYTF

d_gene: TRBD1
v_gene: TRBV27
j_gene: TRBJ2-7
abundance: -
CDR3nt: TGTGCCAGCAGTTCCCGGGACAGGGCTTTCTACGAGCAGTACTTC
CDR3aa: CASSSRDRAFYEQYF

d_gene: TRBD2
v_gene: TRBV5-6
j_gene: TRBJ2-3
abundance: -
CDR3nt: TGTGCCAGCAGCTCACCGGGACTAGCGGGGGTCGGAGATACGCAGTATTTT
CDR3aa: CASSSPGLAGVGDTQYF

d_gene: TRBD1
v_gene: TRBV18
j_gene: TRBJ1-6
abundance: -
CDR3nt: TGTGCCAGCTCACAGGGGACAGCTAATAATTCACCCCTCCACTTT
CDR3aa: CASSQGTANNSPLHF

d_gene: TRBD2
v_gene: TRBV9
j_gene: TRBJ2-1
abundance: -
CDR3nt: TGTGCCAGCAGCGTAGAGGGAGGGGCAGGGAAAGGTGAGCAGTTCTTC
CDR3aa: CASSVEGGAGKGEQFF

d_gene: TRBD1
v_gene: TRBV9
j_gene: TRBJ2-2
abundance: -
CDR3nt: TGTGCCAGCAGCGTAGCAGGGACAGGGGGTGCCGGGGAGCTGTTTTTT
CDR3aa: CASSVAGTGGAGELFF

d_gene: -
v_gene: TRBV7-2
j_gene: TRBJ1-6
abundance: -
CDR3nt: TGTGCCAGCAGCTTAGAGCAGGGTTCACCCCTCCACTTT
CDR3aa: CASSLEQGSPLHF

d_gene: TRBD2
v_gene: TRBV10-3
j_gene: TRBJ2-1
abundance: -
CDR3nt: TGTGCCATCAGGGCCTCTCCGGGGGGTAGTAATTCCAATGAGCAGTTCTTC
CDR3aa: CAIRASPGGSNSNEQFF

d_gene: TRBD2
v_gene: TRBV5-1
j_gene: TRBJ2-7
abundance: -
CDR3nt: TGCGCCAGCAGTTCGAGCGGGGGCCTCACCTACGAGCAGTACTTC
CDR3aa: CASSSSGGLTYEQYF

d_gene: -
v_gene: TRBV7-3
j_gene: TRBJ2-1
abundance: -
CDR3nt: TGTGCCAGCAGCTCCCGCCCAGGGGACGGACACAATGAGCAGTTCTTC
CDR3aa: CASSSRPGDGHNEQFF

d_gene: -
v_gene: TRBV2
j_gene: TRBJ2-7
abundance: -
CDR3nt: TGTGCCAGCAGTGAGTCAGCCGGGTCCGAGCAGTACTTC
CDR3aa: CASSESAGSEQYF

d_gene: TRBD1
v_gene: TRBV5-6
j_gene: TRBJ1-2
abundance: -
CDR3nt: TGTGCCAGCAGCCCGGACAGGAGGGATGGCTACACCTTC
CDR3aa: CASSPDRRDGYTF

d_gene: -
v_gene: TRBV7-3
j_gene: TRBJ2-1
abundance: -
CDR3nt: TGTGCCAGCAGCTTAACCGGGACTCGCACCGATGAGCAGTTCTTC
CDR3aa: CASSLTGTRTDEQFF

d_gene: -
v_gene: TRBV5-1
j_gene: TRBJ1-2
abundance: -
CDR3nt: TGCGCCAGCAGCCCTGAGACTGGTTATGGCTACACCTTC
CDR3aa: CASSPETGYGYTF

d_gene: -
v_gene: TRBV5-1
j_gene: TRBJ2-3
abundance: -
CDR3nt: TGCGCCAGCAGCTCCGTATTCCCAGATACGCAGTATTTT
CDR3aa: CASSSVFPDTQYF

d_gene: TRBD1
v_gene: TRBV5-1
j_gene: TRBJ2-1
abundance: -
CDR3nt: TGCGCCAGCAGCGAGGACAGGGGAGATGAGCAGTTCTTC
CDR3aa: CASSEDRGDEQFF